One and the same sample provided the 17 T cell receptor beta chains below, sequenced in a study of shared clonotypes between healthy human individuals. The protocol was immunoSEQ multiplex PCR, while the TCRdb copy is restricted to in-frame clones and leaves out a portion. The profile shows roughly 2,000,000 clones, around 93% of them singletons. Naive CD8 populations comprised CD45RO-negative cells positively selected for CCR7, excluding terminally differentiated effector memory CD45RA+ cells. Material: naive CD8+ T cells from PBMCs. These receptors all stem from a man aged 18 to 29 in good health. Some clones in this sample may be carry-over from other donors' samples.

The chain joins TRBV28 to TRBJ1-2; 8 bases match TRBD1. V shed 6 bases, J shed 8 bases, and the junction held 11 bases outside the gene matches. CDR3 length: 14 amino acids. The germline gives CDR1 MDHEN, CDR2 SYDVKM. The chain's CDR3 is CASSLDREGDGYTF. CDR3 in DNA: TGTGCCAGCAGCCTGGACAGGGAGGGAGACGGCTACACCTTC.

J is TRBJ1-3 and V is TRBV15; unclear D gene. Germline CDR1 is LNHNV and CDR2 is YYDKDF (reference sequence). The V end was cut by 5 bases, the J end by 4 bases, with 12 bases between. The CDR3 sequence is 14 residues long. The CDR3 region is CATSPKTQGNTIYF. The CDR3 DNA reads TGTGCCACCAGCCCAAAAACTCAAGGAAACACCATATATTTT.

J is TRBJ2-1 and V is TRBV28; tentatively, D is TRBD2 (5 bases). From germline, CDR1 is MDHEN and CDR2 SYDVKM. This CDR3 spans 16 amino acids. V gave up 6 bases and J gave up 4 bases, with 19 bases separating them. The CDR3 DNA is TGTGCCAGCAGCCATAAACGGGGAGACCTATACAATGAGCAGTTCTTC. It yields the protein CASSHKRGDLYNEQFF.

V is TRBV9 and J is TRBJ1-5, with TRBD1 matching 8 bases. This CDR3 is built from 15 residues. V shed 4 bases, J shed 7 bases, and the junction held 10 bases outside the gene matches. CDR1 SGDLS and CDR2 YYNGEE come from the germline V gene. CDR3 protein: CASSSRGQSGQPQHF. The CDR3 DNA reads as TGTGCCAGCAGCTCCAGGGGGCAGTCGGGGCAGCCCCAGCATTTT. The whole variable domain, filled in from reference TRBV9 and TRBJ1-5, reads DSGVTQTPKHLITATGQRVTLRCSPRSGDLSVYWYQQSLDQGLQFLIQYYNGEERAKGNILERFSAQQFPDLHSELNLSSLELGDSALYFCASSSRGQSGQPQHFGDGTRLSIL.

This clone was seen only a few times. The V call is TRBV7-9, the J call TRBJ2-2, with a weak D call TRBD1 (5 bases). The length of the CDR3 is 15 residues. Trimming cost V 6 bases and J 0 bases, with 11 bases left between them. Germline V CDR1 and CDR2: SEHNR, FQNEAQ (reference sequence). DNA for the CDR3: TGTGCCAGCAGAACCCAGGGATCGAACACCGGGGAGCTGTTTTTT. Translating it yields CASRTQGSNTGELFF.

This clone was seen a single time. The CDR3 sequence: CASSPQEGPPGYTF. DNA of the CDR3: TGCGCCAGCAGCCCCCAAGAAGGCCCGCCTGGCTACACCTTC. This rearrangement joins TRBV4-1 to TRBJ1-2; D is ambiguous. Trimming removed 4 bases at V and 7 bases at J, with 16 bases between. CDR1 is MGHRA, CDR2 YSYEKL, per germline. This CDR3 contains 14 residues.

This rearrangement joins TRBV5-1 to TRBJ2-3, with D perhaps TRBD1 (5 bases). This CDR3 has 13 residues. Trimming stripped 6 bases from V and 2 bases from J, with 10 bases between. Per the germline V gene, CDR1 is SGHRS and CDR2 is YFSETQ. Here the CDR3 DNA reads TGCGCCAGCATGACAGATTACACAGATACGCAGTATTTT. This translates into CASMTDYTDTQYF. Filled out from reference TRBV5-1 and TRBJ2-3, the complete variable domain reads KAGVTQTPRYLIKTRGQQVTLSCSPISGHRSVSWYQQTPGQGLQFLFEYFSETQRNKGNFPGRFSGRQFSNSRSEMNVSTLELGDSALYLCASMTDYTDTQYFGPGTRLTVL.

The chain carries TRBV29-1 and TRBJ2-7, with 7 positions matching TRBD2. The CDR3 totals 15 residues. The J segment lost 3 bases and the V segment lost 0 bases, leaving 8 bases of the junction unmatched. Germline V gene sequence: CDR1 SQVTM, CDR2 ANQGSEA. The CDR3, as DNA: TGCAGCGTTGAAGATGGGCGGACGGGGGGCTACGAGCAGTACTTC. Amino acids: CSVEDGRTGGYEQYF.

This clone is a singleton in its sample. The J gene is TRBJ2-7, the V gene TRBV9; no clear D. The length of the CDR3 is 12 residues. Germline V lookup: CDR1 SGDLS, CDR2 YYNGEE. V lost 4 bases and J 7 bases, leaving 12 bases between the germline ends. The CDR3 sequence is CASSPLGDEQYF. The DNA for the CDR3 is TGTGCCAGCAGCCCTCTGGGTGATGAGCAGTACTTC.

The V gene is TRBV27, the J gene TRBJ2-7, with 8 bases lining up with TRBD2. Germline V gene data show CDR1 as MNHEY and CDR2 as SMNVEV (reference sequence). V gave up 5 bases and J gave up 5 bases; unmatched junction bases: 5. The CDR3 spans 13 residues. The CDR3 loop reads CASSTGSGNEQYF. For the CDR3, the DNA is TGTGCCAGCAGTACGGGTAGCGGGAACGAGCAGTACTTC.

The rearrangement links TRBV14 to TRBJ1-1, with unresolved D. V was shortened by 4 bases and J by 2 bases, with 8 bases between the two germline ends. Germline V gives CDR1 SGHDN, CDR2 FVKESK. The CDR3 sequence is 13 residues long. The DNA of the CDR3 is TGTGCCAGCAGCCCCCGTTCTAACACTGAAGCTTTCTTT. Its protein product is CASSPRSNTEAFF.

The chain employs TRBV28 and TRBJ2-3; tentative D call: TRBD1 (6 bases). The germline gives CDR1 MDHEN, CDR2 SYDVKM. The CDR3 length is 12 residues. The V gene lost 2 bases and the J gene lost 6 bases, with 6 bases spanning the gap. DNA of the CDR3: TGTGCCAGCAGTTTACAGGGGGATACGCAGTATTTT. It specifies CASSLQGDTQYF.

The chain carries TRBV27 and TRBJ2-1; D perhaps matches TRBD2 (7 bases). CDR3 length: 14 residues. The V gene's germline CDR1 is MNHEY and CDR2 SMNVEV (reference sequence). The V end lost 4 bases, the J end lost 16 bases, and 23 bases lay between the germline ends. This CDR3 is CASSSTGLAGEPFF. DNA of the CDR3: TGTGCCAGCAGTTCGACAGGTCTGGCGGGAGAACCCTTCTTC.

For this clone: The same CDR3 is also encoded by other DNA sequences in this sample. This chain links TRBV29-1 with TRBJ2-7; the D is unclear. The CDR3 spans 11 residues. V was trimmed by 0 bases and J by 7 bases, leaving 7 bases between them. Germline V gene lookup returns CDR1 SQVTM and CDR2 ANQGSEA. In DNA form, the CDR3 reads TGCAGCGTTGAAGATTCCAGGGAGCAGTACTTC. Protein sequence: CSVEDSREQYF.

This chain joins TRBV19 and TRBJ2-1; D call uncertain. CDR3 length equals 16 residues. Germline lookup yields CDR1 LNHDA and CDR2 SQIVND (reference sequence). V lost 2 bases to trimming and J lost 1 base, with 12 bases between them. The CDR3 here is CASSISGLGSYNEQFF. In DNA, the CDR3 is TGTGCCAGTAGTATATCGGGCCTTGGGTCCTACAATGAGCAGTTCTTC.

Regarding this clone: The junction does not match germline at one end; this may be a read error. The rearrangement joins TRBV11-2 to TRBJ2-7; 7 bases fit TRBD1. Germline loops: CDR1 SGHAT, CDR2 FQNNGV. This CDR3 contains 13 residues. This CDR3 is CASRLGGIYEQYF. CDR3 sequence (DNA): TGTGCCAGCAGGTTAGGGGGCATCTACGAGCAGTACTTC. The full variable domain, rest sourced from reference TRBV11-2 and TRBJ2-7, is EAGVAQSPRYKIIEKRQSVAFWCNPISGHATLYWYQQILGQGPKLLIQFQNNGVVDDSQLPKDRFSAERLKGVDSTLKIQPAKLEDSAVYLCASRLGGIYEQYFGPGTRLTVT.

This sequence joins TRBV5-1 and TRBJ2-7; D not certain. Germline loops: CDR1 SGHRS, CDR2 YFSETQ. With 3 bases removed from V and 0 bases from J, the gap between germline ends came to 7 bases. This CDR3 has 13 residues. The CDR3 DNA sequence: TGCGCCAGCAGCTCGCCCCCCTCCTACGAGCAGTACTTC. Translated: CASSSPPSYEQYF.